These 10 T cell receptor beta chains were all obtained from the same sample, sequenced in a study of identical twins. TCRdb reprocessed the 5' RACE reads with MiXCR, giving one entry per CDR3 protein. There are about 280,000 distinct CDR3 sequences in the sample; 6.5% to 9.5% occur only once, and more than 2% lies in the top ten. The same sample was also used in a study of yellow fever vaccine responses in identical twins.

The sample was memory (CD45RO+) T cells sorted from blood. The source is a woman younger than 30 in good health.

This clonotype was seen ten or more times. The V call is TRBV5-1, the J call TRBJ2-1, with unresolved D. The V and J ends lost 0 bases and 5 bases respectively, with 3 bases between them. Germline CDR1 reads SGHRS; CDR2 reads YFSETQ. This CDR3 is built from 12 residues. As DNA, the CDR3 is TGCGCCAGCAGCTTGGAGCACAATGAGCAGTTCTTC. Amino acids: CASSLEHNEQFF.

In this sample, this clonotype turned up a few times. This CDR3 reads CASSLGPGGPTDTQYF. The CDR3 DNA sequence: TGTGCCAGCAGCTTAGGCCCGGGAGGACCCACAGATACGCAGTATTTT. The chain is built from TRBV7-2 and TRBJ2-3; 7 nucleotides match TRBD2. Germline lookup yields CDR1 SGHTA and CDR2 FQGNSA. This CDR3 is 16 amino acids long. The trim removed 1 base at V and 2 bases at J, leaving 6 bases unmatched.

The chain links TRBV12-3 or TRBV12-4 to TRBJ2-1, with TRBD2 identical over 12 bases. The CDR3 totals 15 residues. V lost 6 bases, J lost 7 bases, and 7 bases stayed unmatched. CDR3 sequence: CASSLLAGGRNEQFF. The CDR3, as DNA: TGTGCCAGCAGCCTACTAGCGGGAGGACGAAATGAGCAGTTCTTC.

Concerning this clonotype itself: One junction end disagrees with the germline gene, perhaps due to a read error. The chain is built from TRBV6-1 and TRBJ2-1; the D call may be TRBD1 or TRBD2 (5 bases each). This CDR3 has 17 residues. The V gene's germline CDR1 is MNHNS and CDR2 SASEGT. This CDR3 is CASSGWDGDPLYDEQFF. In nucleotides, the CDR3 is TGTGCCAGCAGTGGCTGGGATGGGGACCCCCTCTACGATGAGCAGTTCTTC.

This clonotype was seen ten or more times. This sequence joins TRBV28 and TRBJ1-2; 11 bases agree with TRBD1. V was clipped by 4 bases and J by 7 bases; unmatched bases: 5. CDR3 length: 14 residues. Germline values: CDR1 MDHEN, CDR2 SYDVKM. The CDR3 loop is CASSSPGTGGGYTF. The CDR3 coding sequence is TGTGCCAGCAGTTCACCCGGGACAGGGGGTGGCTACACCTTC.

This clonotype was detected only a few times. This chain connects TRBV16 to TRBJ2-1; 10 bases agree with TRBD1. CDR3 size: 17 residues. Germline V CDR1 and CDR2: KGHSY, FQNENV. The ends lost 6 bases at V and 11 bases at J; junction bases unmatched: 19. The CDR3 is CASSPTSYDRGPSQQFF. CDR3 in DNA: TGTGCCAGCAGTCCCACCTCCTATGACAGGGGGCCGAGCCAGCAGTTCTTC.

The chain has TRBV6-1 and TRBJ1-1, with D hard to call. The CDR3 has 14 residues. Per the germline V gene, CDR1 is MNHNS and CDR2 is SASEGT. Trimming took off 5 bases at V and 1 base at J, with 11 bases between the two ends. This CDR3 reads CASSSRWGNTEAFF. CDR3 nucleotides: TGTGCCAGCAGTAGCCGTTGGGGGAACACTGAAGCTTTCTTT.

The CDR3 reads CASRPIRMGVYYGYTF. The DNA for the CDR3 is TGTGCCAGCAGGCCGATCAGAATGGGAGTATACTATGGCTACACCTTC. The V gene is TRBV11-2, the J gene TRBJ1-2; D remains ambiguous. Trimming took 6 bases from V and 3 from J, leaving 20 bases between them. The germline V gene has CDR1 SGHAT and CDR2 FQNNGV. The CDR3 runs to 16 residues.

This clonotype appeared many times. CDR3 nucleotide sequence: TGTGCCACCAGTGATTTCGGGGGCCCAGATACGCAGTATTTT. Translation: CATSDFGGPDTQYF. This chain connects TRBV24-1 to TRBJ2-3; D is perhaps TRBD1 or TRBD2 (6 bases each). Trimming left V 1 base short and J 4 bases short, with 8 bases between. Germline CDR1 KGHDR, CDR2 SFDVKD. There are 14 residues in the CDR3.

This clonotype was counted ten times or more. The V and J genes are TRBV11-3 and TRBJ2-1; D not resolved. The V gene's germline CDR1 is SGHNT and CDR2 YENEEA. Trimming pared 0 bases from V and 2 bases from J, leaving 8 bases between. CDR3 length: 15 residues. The CDR3 is CASSLETSPYNEQFF. CDR3 DNA sequence: TGTGCCAGCAGCTTAGAAACGTCTCCCTACAATGAGCAGTTCTTC.